This TCR beta chain was recovered during a study of blood T cell repertoires in COVID-19. Germline CDR1 MNHEY, CDR2 SVGAGI. With 6 bases removed from V and 6 bases from J, the gap between germline ends came to 11 bases. The CDR3 extends over 12 amino acids. Here immunoSEQ multiplex PCR was the method, and the copy in TCRdb shows in-frame clones only, minus some. The sample carries approximately 200,000 clones, about nine tenths recorded once. The TCR originated in a man younger than 40 with acute or convalescent COVID-19. The specimen was peripheral blood. This chain links TRBV6-5 with TRBJ1-2, with D possibly being TRBD1 (5 bases). As DNA, the CDR3 is TGTGCCAGCAGGGGGGGGGTAGATGGCTACACCTTC. Translated, it gives CASRGGVDGYTF.